The rows below give T cell receptor beta chains drawn from one sample of a study of blood T cell repertoires in COVID-19. Clones were read by immunoSEQ multiplex PCR, and TCRdb kept only the in-frame ones, dropping some. The top ten clones hold under 20% of a sample with more than 20,000 clones, 85% to 90% of them seen once. The sample was peripheral blood. All receptors derive from a man in his sixties or seventies with acute or convalescent COVID-19. Each CDR3 is given with its conserved first and last residue. D genes are given only for firm matches. Clone size, where shown, is once, few, many, or a class for clones that have expanded.

j_call,clone_size,d_call,v_call,cdr3_nt,cdr3_aa
TRBJ1-2,NA,TRBD1,TRBV7-3,TGTGCCAGCAGCTTGGGACAGGGTTATGGCTACACCTTC,CASSLGQGYGYTF
TRBJ2-2,NA,TRBD2,TRBV6-2/TRBV6-3,TGTGCCAGCAGTGAGGGACTAGCGGGAGTTAACACCGGGGAGCTGTTTTTT,CASSEGLAGVNTGELFF
TRBJ2-7,NA,NA,TRBV29-1,TGCAGCGTCACACGGGGGGCCTCCTACGAGCAGTACTTC,CSVTRGASYEQYF
TRBJ1-4,NA,NA,TRBV6-5,TGTGCCAGCAAACGAGGGCTAGGGGAAAAACTGTTTTTT,CASKRGLGEKLFF
TRBJ1-1,NA,NA,TRBV5-1,TGCGCCAGCAGCCCGAATTGGGTTGGGGGCCGGGGCACTGAAGCTTTCTTT,CASSPNWVGGRGTEAFF
TRBJ1-2,NA,TRBD1,TRBV6-5,TGTGCCAGCAGTTACGGTCTGGCAGGGGGTGGTGGCTACACCTTC,CASSYGLAGGGGYTF
TRBJ2-3,NA,TRBD2,TRBV7-9,TGTGCCAGCAGTCCGGCGGGGGTATCAAGTACAGATACGCAGTATTTT,CASSPAGVSSTDTQYF
TRBJ1-2,NA,NA,TRBV28,TGTGCCAGCAGTTCACAGGGTCTGCGGGGCTACACCTTC,CASSSQGLRGYTF
TRBJ1-5,NA,NA,TRBV5-8,TGTGCCAGCAGCTTTAGGCCAGGAACCAATCAGCCCCAGCATTTT,CASSFRPGTNQPQHF
TRBJ1-4,NA,NA,TRBV4-1,TGCGCCAGCAGCCCTCCCGGACAGAAGGAAAAACTGTTTTTT,CASSPPGQKEKLFF
TRBJ2-3,NA,NA,TRBV13,TGTGCCAGCAACAGACAGATCGATACGCAGTATTTT,CASNRQIDTQYF
TRBJ2-5,once,NA,TRBV15,TGTGCCACCAGCACTACCCAAGAGACCCAGTACTTC,CATSTTQETQYF
TRBJ2-7,NA,NA,TRBV7-2,TGTGCCAGCAGCTTAGGAGGTCCTTCCTACGAGCAGTACTTC,CASSLGGPSYEQYF
TRBJ1-3,NA,NA,TRBV28,TGTGCCAGCGGGAGGGAACAGGATCCAGCCTCTGGAAACACCATATATTTT,CASGREQDPASGNTIYF
TRBJ2-1,NA,TRBD1,TRBV5-1,TGCGCCAGCAGCCCAATACCCGCGGGACAGGGTTACAATGAGCAGTTCTTC,CASSPIPAGQGYNEQFF
TRBJ2-7,NA,TRBD1,TRBV27,TGTGCCAGCTCTCAGGGGGCTTTCACCTACGAGCAGTACTTC,CASSQGAFTYEQYF
TRBJ2-4,NA,TRBD1,TRBV9,TGTGCCAGCAGCAGGGACAGGGCCCTCGGAAACATTCAGTACTTC,CASSRDRALGNIQYF
TRBJ2-7,NA,NA,TRBV7-2,TGTGCCAGCACCCTCCGGGGGAGCTCCTACGAGCAGTACTTC,CASTLRGSSYEQYF
TRBJ2-7,NA,NA,TRBV10-3,TGTGCCACACGAACAAGCTCCTACGAGCAGTACTTC,CATRTSSYEQYF
TRBJ1-1,NA,TRBD1,TRBV6-4,TGTGCCAGCAGTGTCCCGATGACAGGGCCCGTGGCTGAAGCTTTCTTT,CASSVPMTGPVAEAFF